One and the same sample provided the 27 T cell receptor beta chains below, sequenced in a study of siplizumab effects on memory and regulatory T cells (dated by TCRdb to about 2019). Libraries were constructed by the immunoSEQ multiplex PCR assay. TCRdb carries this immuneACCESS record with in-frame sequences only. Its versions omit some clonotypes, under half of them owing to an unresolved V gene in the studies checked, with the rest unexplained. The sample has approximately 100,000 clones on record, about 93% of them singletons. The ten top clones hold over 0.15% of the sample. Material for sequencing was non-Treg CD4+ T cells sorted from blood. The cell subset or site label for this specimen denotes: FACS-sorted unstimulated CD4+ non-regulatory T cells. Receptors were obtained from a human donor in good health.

CDR3: CASSIFGRRDTGELFF. The CDR3 DNA follows: TGTGCCAGTAGTATCTTCGGGAGGAGGGACACCGGGGAGCTGTTTTTT. The chain employs TRBV19 and TRBJ2-2; 7 positions match TRBD2. V lost 3 bases, J lost 3 bases, and 7 bases stayed unmatched. Germline CDR1 reads LNHDA; CDR2 reads SQIVND (reference sequence). CDR3 length: 16 residues.

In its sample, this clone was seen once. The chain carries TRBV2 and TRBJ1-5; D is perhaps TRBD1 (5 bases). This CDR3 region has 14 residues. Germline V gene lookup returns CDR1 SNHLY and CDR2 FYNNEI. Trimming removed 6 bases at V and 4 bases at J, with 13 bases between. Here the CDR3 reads CASRDTGVNQPQHF. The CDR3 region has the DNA TGTGCCAGCAGGGACACCGGGGTAAATCAGCCCCAGCATTTT.

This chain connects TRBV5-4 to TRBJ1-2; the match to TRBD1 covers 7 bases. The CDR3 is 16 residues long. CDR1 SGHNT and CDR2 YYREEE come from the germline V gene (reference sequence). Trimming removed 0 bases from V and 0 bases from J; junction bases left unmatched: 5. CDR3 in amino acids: CASSLVGGLANYGYTF. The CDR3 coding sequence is TGTGCCAGCAGCTTGGTAGGGGGCTTAGCTAACTATGGCTACACCTTC.

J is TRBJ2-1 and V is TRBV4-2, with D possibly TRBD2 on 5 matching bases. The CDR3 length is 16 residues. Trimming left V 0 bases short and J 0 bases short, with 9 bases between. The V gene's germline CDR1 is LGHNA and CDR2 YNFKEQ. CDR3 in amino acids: CASSQEERSSYNEQFF. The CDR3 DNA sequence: TGTGCCAGCAGCCAAGAGGAGCGGAGCTCCTACAATGAGCAGTTCTTC.

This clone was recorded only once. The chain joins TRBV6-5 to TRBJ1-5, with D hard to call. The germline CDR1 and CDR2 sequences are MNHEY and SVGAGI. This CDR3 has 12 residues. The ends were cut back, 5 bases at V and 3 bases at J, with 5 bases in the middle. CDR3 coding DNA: TGTGCCAGCAGTGCCCCCAATCAGCCCCAGCATTTT. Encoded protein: CASSAPNQPQHF.

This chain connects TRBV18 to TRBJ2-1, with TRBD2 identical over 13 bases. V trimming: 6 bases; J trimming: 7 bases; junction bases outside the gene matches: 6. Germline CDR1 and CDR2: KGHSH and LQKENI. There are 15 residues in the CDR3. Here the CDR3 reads CASSQTSGGLNEQFF. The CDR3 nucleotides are TGTGCCAGCTCGCAGACTAGCGGGGGGTTAAATGAGCAGTTCTTC.

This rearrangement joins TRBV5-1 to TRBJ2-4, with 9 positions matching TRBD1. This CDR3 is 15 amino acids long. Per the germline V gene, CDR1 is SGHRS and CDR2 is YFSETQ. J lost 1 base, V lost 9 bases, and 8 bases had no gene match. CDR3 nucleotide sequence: TGCGCCACCTCGACAGGGGGGATGGCCAAAAACATTCAGTACTTC. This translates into CATSTGGMAKNIQYF.

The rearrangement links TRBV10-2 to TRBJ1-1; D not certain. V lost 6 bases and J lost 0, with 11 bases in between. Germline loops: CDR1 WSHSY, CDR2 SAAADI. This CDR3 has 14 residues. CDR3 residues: CASRFGSVNTEAFF. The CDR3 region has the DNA TGCGCCAGCAGGTTTGGATCAGTGAACACTGAAGCTTTCTTT.

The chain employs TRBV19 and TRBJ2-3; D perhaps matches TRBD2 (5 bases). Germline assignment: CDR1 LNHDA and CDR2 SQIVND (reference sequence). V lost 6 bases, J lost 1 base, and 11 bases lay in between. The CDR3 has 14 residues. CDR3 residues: CASRPGSGTDTQYF. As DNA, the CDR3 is TGTGCCAGTAGACCGGGAAGCGGCACAGATACGCAGTATTTT.

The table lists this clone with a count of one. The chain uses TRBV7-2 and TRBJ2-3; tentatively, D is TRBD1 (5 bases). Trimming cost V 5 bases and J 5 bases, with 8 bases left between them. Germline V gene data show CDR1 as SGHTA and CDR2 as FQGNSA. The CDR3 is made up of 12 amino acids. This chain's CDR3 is CASSQGKDTQYF. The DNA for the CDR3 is TGTGCCAGCAGCCAGGGAAAAGATACGCAGTATTTT.

In DNA, the CDR3 is TGTGCCAGCTCACCGGCCATCGCCTCTAATGAAAAACTGTTTTTT. As protein: CASSPAIASNEKLFF. V is TRBV18 and J is TRBJ1-4; no clear D. CDR1 is KGHSH, CDR2 LQKENI, per germline. There are 15 residues in the CDR3. The V and J ends lost 3 bases and 3 bases respectively, with 11 bases between them. Combining the CDR3 with reference TRBV18 and TRBJ1-4 gives the whole variable domain NAGVMQNPRHLVRRRGQEARLRCSPMKGHSHVYWYRQLPEEGLKFMVYLQKENIIDESGMPKERFSAEFPKEGPSILRIQQVVRGDSAAYFCASSPAIASNEKLFFGSGTQLSVL.

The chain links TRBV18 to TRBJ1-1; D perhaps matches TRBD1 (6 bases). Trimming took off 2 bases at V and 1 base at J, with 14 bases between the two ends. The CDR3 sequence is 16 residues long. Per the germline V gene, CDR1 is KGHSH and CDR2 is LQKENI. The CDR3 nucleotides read TGTGCCAGCTCACCAGTGGGGGGCGCGGGGAACACTGAAGCTTTCTTT. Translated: CASSPVGGAGNTEAFF.

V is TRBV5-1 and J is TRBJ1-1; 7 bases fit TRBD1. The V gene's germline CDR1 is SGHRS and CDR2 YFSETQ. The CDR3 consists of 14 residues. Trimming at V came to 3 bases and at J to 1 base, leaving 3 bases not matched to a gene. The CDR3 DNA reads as TGCGCCAGCAGCTCCGGGACAGAGAACACTGAAGCTTTCTTT. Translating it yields CASSSGTENTEAFF.

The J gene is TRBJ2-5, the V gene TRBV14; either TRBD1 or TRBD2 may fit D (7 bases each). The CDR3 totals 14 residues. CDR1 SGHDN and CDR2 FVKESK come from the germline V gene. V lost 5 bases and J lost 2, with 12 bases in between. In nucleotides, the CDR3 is TGTGCCAGCAGCGCAGGGGGGGGGCAAGAGACCCAGTACTTC. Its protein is CASSAGGGQETQYF.

The CDR3 sequence is CASSLNLASDTQYF. The CDR3 nucleotides read TGTGCCAGCAGCTTGAATCTAGCCTCAGATACGCAGTATTTT. The gene calls are TRBV7-3 and TRBJ2-3; D possibly corresponds to TRBD2 (5 bases). The V end lost 3 bases, the J end lost 4 bases, and 11 bases lay between the germline ends. Germline CDR1 reads SGHTA; CDR2 reads FQGTGA. CDR3 length equals 14 residues.

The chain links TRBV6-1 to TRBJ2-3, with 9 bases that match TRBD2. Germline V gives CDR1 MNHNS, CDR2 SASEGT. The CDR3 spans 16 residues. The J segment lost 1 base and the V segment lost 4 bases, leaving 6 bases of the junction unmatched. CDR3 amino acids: CASSAYSGGRTDTQYF. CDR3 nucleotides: TGTGCCAGCAGTGCCTATAGCGGGGGACGCACAGATACGCAGTATTTT.

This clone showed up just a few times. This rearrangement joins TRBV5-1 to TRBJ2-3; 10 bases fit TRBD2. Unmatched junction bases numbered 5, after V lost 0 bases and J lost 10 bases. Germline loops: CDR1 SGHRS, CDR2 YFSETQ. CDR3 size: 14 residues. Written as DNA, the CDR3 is TGCGCCAGCAGCTTGGAAAGCGGGGGGGCCCCGCAGTATTTT. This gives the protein CASSLESGGAPQYF.

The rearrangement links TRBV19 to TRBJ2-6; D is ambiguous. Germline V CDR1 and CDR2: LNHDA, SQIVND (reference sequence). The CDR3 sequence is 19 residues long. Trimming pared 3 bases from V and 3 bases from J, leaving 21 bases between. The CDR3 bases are TGTGCCAGTAGTATTCGAGGTCGCCGGCAAAACGATGGGGCCAACGTCCTGACTTTC. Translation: CASSIRGRRQNDGANVLTF.

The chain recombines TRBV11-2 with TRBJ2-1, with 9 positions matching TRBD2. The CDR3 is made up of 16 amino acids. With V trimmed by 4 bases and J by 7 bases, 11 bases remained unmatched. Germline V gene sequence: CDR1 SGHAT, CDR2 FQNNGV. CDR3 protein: CASSSRRGGHGNEQFF. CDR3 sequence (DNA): TGTGCCAGCAGCTCACGGCGGGGGGGCCATGGTAATGAGCAGTTCTTC.

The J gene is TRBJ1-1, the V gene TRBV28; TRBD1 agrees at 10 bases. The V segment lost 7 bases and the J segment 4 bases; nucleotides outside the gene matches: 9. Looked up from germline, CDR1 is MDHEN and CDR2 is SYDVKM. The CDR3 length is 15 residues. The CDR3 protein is CASTSPGTGVTEAFF. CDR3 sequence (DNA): TGTGCCAGCACCTCCCCCGGGACAGGGGTCACTGAAGCTTTCTTT.

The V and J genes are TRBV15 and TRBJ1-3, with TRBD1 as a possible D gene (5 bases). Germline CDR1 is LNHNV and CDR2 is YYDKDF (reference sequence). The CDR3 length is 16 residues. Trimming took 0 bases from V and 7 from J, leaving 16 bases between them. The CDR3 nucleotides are TGTGCCACCAGCAGAGAAGGTCAGGGAGTCCGGAACACCATATATTTT. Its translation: CATSREGQGVRNTIYF.

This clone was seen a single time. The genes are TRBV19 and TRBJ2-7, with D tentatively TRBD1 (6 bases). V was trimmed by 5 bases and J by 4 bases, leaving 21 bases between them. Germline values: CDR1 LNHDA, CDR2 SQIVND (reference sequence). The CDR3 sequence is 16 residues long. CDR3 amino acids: CASSASPYRVVYEQYF. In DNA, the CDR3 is TGTGCCAGTAGTGCATCTCCCTACAGGGTAGTATACGAGCAGTACTTC.

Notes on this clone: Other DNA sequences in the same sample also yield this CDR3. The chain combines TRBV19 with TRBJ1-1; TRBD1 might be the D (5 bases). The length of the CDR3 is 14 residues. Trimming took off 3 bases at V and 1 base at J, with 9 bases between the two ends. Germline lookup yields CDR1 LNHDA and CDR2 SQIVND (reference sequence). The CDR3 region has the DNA TGTGCCAGTAGTATTCGGGGCCCGAACACTGAAGCTTTCTTT. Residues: CASSIRGPNTEAFF. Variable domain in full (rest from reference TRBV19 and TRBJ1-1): DGGITQSPKYLFRKEGQNVTLSCEQNLNHDAMYWYRQDPGQGLRLIYYSQIVNDFQKGDIAEGYSVSREKKESFPLTVTSAQKNPTAFYLCASSIRGPNTEAFFGQGTRLTVV.

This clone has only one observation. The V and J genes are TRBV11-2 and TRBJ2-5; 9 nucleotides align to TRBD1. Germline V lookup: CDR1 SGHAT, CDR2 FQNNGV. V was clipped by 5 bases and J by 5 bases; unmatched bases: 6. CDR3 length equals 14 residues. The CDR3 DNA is TGTGCCAGCAGCCGGGGACAGGGAGAGGAGACCCAGTACTTC. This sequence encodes CASSRGQGEETQYF.

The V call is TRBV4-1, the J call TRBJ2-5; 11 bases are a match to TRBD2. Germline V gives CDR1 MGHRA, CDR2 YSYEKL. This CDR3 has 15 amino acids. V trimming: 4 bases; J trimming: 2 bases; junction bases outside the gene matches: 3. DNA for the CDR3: TGCGCCAGCAGCCTGCGACTAGCGGGGCAAGAGACCCAGTACTTC. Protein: CASSLRLAGQETQYF.

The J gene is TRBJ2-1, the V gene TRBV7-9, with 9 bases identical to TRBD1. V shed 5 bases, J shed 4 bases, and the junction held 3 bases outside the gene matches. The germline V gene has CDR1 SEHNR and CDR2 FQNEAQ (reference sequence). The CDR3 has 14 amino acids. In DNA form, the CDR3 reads TGTGCCAGCAGCGACAGGGGGTCTTACAATGAGCAGTTCTTC. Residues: CASSDRGSYNEQFF.

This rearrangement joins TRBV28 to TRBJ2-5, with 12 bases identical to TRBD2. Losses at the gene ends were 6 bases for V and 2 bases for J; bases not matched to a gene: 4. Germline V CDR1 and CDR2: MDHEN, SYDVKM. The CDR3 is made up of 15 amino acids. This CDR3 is CASSLLAGGQETQYF. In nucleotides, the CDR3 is TGTGCCAGCAGCCTCCTAGCGGGGGGGCAAGAGACCCAGTACTTC.